The source of this T cell receptor (beta chain) is a study of T cells in Graves' hyperthyroidism and ophthalmopathy. As for the study in general: Upon initial diagnosis and before any treatment, peripheral blood was collected.

Uncontrolled infection, other autoimmune disease, pregnancy or lactation disqualified patients from enrolment. This clonotype was detected a few times. Amplification yielded TCR beta CDR3 regions, with RNA transcripts as the source. RT-PCR in the first round (using the HTBI primer set) targeted the TCR CDR3. MiXCR, applied by TCRdb to the multiplex PCR reads, yields one record per CDR3 protein. The data show around 450,000 distinct CDR3 sequences, approximately 15% seen once. The TCR was taken from a woman under 30 with Graves' hyperthyroidism. What was sequenced was blood.

DNA for the CDR3: TGTGCCAGCAGCCGGGAGGGTTTGGGCACTGAAGCTTTCTTT. It specifies CASSREGLGTEAFF. The chain is built from TRBV9 and TRBJ1-1; no clear D gene. Trimming removed 4 bases from V and 4 bases from J, with 14 bases in between. The germline V gene has CDR1 SGDLS and CDR2 YYNGEE. The CDR3 is 14 residues long.